What follows is one TCR beta chain and its context. The antigen is unknown. This specimen comes from a study of vaccination and CD4 T cells after COVID-19. Oncomine TCR Beta short-read sequencing was applied to DNA from cultured CD4+ T cells. TCRdb re-analysed the PCR reads in MiXCR, keeping a single row per CDR3 protein. This table has 10,000 to 15,000 distinct CDR3 sequences, approximately 69% appearing once. V lost 1 base and J lost 5; bases outside the gene matches: 9. Germline values: CDR1 MNHNS, CDR2 SASEGT. The CDR3 is 17 residues long. This sample's treatment: approximately 10-day PBMC culture with coronavirus spike peptide pools or control peptides (ViraFEST assay).

The rearrangement joins TRBV6-1 to TRBJ2-5; 11 nucleotides match TRBD2. This sequence originates from a human donor who had recovered from COVID-19. Sequenced material: CD4+ T cells from blood, cultured in vitro. The chain's CDR3 is CASSEGLLAGVYETQYF. CDR3 in DNA: TGTGCCAGCAGTGAAGGACTACTAGCGGGAGTATACGAGACCCAGTACTTC.